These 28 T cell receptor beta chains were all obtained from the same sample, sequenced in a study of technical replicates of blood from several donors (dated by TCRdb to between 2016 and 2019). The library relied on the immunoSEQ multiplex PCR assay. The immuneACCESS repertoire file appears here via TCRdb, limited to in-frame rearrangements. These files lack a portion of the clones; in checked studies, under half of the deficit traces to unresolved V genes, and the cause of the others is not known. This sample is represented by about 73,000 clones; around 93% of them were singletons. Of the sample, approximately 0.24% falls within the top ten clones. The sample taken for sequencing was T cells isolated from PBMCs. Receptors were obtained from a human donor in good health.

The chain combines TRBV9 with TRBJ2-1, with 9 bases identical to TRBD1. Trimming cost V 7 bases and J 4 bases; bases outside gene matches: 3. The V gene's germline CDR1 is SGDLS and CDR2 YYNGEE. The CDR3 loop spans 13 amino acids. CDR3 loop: CASETGGYNEQFF. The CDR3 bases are TGTGCCAGCGAGACAGGGGGTTACAATGAGCAGTTCTTC.

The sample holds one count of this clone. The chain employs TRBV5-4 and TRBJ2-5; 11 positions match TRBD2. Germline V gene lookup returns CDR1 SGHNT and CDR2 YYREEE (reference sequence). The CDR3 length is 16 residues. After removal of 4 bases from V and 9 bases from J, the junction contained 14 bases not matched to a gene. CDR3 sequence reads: CASSLALAGGFRAQYF. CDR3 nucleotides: TGTGCCAGCAGCCTAGCCCTAGCGGGGGGCTTCAGAGCCCAGTACTTC.

CDR3: CASSKQTEGIRGYTF. CDR3 in DNA: TGTGCCAGCAGCAAACAGACGGAGGGTATAAGGGGCTACACCTTC. The chain uses TRBV11-2 and TRBJ1-2; unclear D gene. In germline, CDR1 is SGHAT, CDR2 FQNNGV. Trimming pared 5 bases from V and 8 bases from J, leaving 21 bases between. This CDR3 is built from 15 residues.

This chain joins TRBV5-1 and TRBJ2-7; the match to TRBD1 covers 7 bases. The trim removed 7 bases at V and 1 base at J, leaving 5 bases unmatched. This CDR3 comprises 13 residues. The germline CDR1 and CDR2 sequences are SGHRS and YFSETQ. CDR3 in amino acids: CASSPDRSYEQYF. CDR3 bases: TGCGCCAGCTCACCGGACAGGTCCTACGAGCAGTACTTC.

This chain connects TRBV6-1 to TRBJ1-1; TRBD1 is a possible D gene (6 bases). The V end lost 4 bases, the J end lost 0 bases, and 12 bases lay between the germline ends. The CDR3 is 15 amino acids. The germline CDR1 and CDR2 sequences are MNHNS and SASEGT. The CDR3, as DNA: TGTGCCAGCAGTGTTAAGAGGACAGTGAACACTGAAGCTTTCTTT. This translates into CASSVKRTVNTEAFF.

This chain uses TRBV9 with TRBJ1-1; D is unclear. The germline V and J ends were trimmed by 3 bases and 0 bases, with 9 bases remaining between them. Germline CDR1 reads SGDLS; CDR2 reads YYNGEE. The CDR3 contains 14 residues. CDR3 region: CASSGLGVNTEAFF. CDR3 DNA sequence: TGTGCCAGCAGCGGGCTCGGAGTGAACACTGAAGCTTTCTTT.

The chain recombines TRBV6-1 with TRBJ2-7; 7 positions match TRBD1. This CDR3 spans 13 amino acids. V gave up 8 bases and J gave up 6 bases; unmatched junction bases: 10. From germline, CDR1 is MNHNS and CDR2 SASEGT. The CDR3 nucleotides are TGTGCCAGCGGCCCAAAAACAGGGGTCGAGCAGTACTTC. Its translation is CASGPKTGVEQYF.

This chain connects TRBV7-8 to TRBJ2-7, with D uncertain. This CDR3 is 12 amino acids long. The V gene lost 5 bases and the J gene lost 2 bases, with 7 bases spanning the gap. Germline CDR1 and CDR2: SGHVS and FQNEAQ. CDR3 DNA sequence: TGTGCCAGCAGCCCTAATACCTACGAGCAGTACTTC. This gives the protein CASSPNTYEQYF.

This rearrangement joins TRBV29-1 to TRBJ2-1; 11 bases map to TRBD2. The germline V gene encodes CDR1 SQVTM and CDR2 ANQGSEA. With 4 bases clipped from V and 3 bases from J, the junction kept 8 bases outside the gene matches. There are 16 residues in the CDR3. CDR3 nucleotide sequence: TGCAGCGTTGGATCTAGCGGGAGGTCTATCTACAATGAGCAGTTCTTC. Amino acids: CSVGSSGRSIYNEQFF.

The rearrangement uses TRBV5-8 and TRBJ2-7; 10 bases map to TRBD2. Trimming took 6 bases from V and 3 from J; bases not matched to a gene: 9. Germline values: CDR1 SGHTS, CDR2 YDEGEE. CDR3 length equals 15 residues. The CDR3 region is CASKHRTSGYYEQYF. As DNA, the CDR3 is TGTGCCAGCAAACACCGGACTAGCGGTTACTACGAGCAGTACTTC.

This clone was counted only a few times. This chain's CDR3 is CACLWTGTGKNEKLFF. CDR3 DNA sequence: TGTGCCTGCCTCTGGACAGGGACGGGAAAAAATGAAAAACTGTTTTTT. The chain joins TRBV30 to TRBJ1-4; 8 bases are shared with TRBD1. The CDR3 contains 16 residues. The V gene's germline CDR1 is GTSNPN and CDR2 SVGIG (reference sequence). The junction had 14 bases not matched to a gene; V was cut back by 6 bases and J by 5 bases.

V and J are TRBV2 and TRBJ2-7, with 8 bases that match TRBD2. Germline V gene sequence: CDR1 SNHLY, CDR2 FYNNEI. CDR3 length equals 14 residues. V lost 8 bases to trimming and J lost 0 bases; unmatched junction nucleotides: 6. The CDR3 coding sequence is TGTGCCAGCTTAGCGGGACCCCTCTCCTACGAGCAGTACTTC. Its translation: CASLAGPLSYEQYF.

CDR3 bases: TGTGCCAGCAGCTTACCGCCGGGACAGGGCGGTTCACCCCTCCACTTT. Translated: CASSLPPGQGGSPLHF. The chain joins TRBV5-6 to TRBJ1-6; 9 bases fit TRBD1. J lost 9 bases, V lost 2 bases, and 9 bases had no gene match. This CDR3 comprises 16 residues. The germline V gene has CDR1 SGHDT and CDR2 YYEEEE.

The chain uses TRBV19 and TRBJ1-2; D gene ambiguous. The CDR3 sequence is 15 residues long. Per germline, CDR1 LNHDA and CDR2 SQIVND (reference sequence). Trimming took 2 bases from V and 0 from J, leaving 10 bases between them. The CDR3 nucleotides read TGTGCCAGTAGTATAAGGCAGGATACTAACTATGGCTACACCTTC. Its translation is CASSIRQDTNYGYTF.

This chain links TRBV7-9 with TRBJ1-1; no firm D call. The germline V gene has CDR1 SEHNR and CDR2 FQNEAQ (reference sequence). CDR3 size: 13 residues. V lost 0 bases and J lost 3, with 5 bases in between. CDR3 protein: CASSLAQDTEAFF. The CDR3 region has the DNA TGTGCCAGCAGCTTAGCGCAGGACACTGAAGCTTTCTTT.

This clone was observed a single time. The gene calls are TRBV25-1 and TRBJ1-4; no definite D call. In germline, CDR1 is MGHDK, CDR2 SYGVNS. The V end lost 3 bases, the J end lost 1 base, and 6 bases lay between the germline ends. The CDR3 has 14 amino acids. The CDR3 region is CASSDLRTNEKLFF. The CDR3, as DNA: TGTGCCAGCAGTGATTTGCGAACTAATGAAAAACTGTTTTTT.

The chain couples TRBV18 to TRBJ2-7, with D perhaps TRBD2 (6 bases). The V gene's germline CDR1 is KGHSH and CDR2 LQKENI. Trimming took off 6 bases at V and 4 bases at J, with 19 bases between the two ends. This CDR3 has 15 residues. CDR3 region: CASSRGTAQEYEQYF. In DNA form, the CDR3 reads TGTGCCAGCTCTCGCGGGACTGCCCAAGAGTACGAGCAGTACTTC.

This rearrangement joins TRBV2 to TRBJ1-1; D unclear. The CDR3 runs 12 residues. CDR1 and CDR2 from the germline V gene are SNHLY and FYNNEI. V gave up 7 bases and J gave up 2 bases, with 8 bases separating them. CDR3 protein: CASMGSNTEAFF. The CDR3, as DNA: TGTGCCAGCATGGGCAGCAACACTGAAGCTTTCTTT.

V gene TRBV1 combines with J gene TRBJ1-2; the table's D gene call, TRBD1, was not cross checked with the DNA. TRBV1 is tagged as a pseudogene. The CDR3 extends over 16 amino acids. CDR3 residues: CTSSHRRVQTNYGYTF. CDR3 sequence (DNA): TGCACCAGCAGCCATCGCAGGGTCCAAACAAACTATGGCTACACCTTC.

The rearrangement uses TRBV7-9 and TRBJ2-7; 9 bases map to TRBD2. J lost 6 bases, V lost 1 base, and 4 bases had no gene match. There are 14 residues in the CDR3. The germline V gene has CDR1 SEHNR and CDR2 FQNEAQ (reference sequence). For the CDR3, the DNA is TGTGCCAGCAGCTTAGAGCGGGGGGAAGTCGAGCAGTACTTC. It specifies CASSLERGEVEQYF.

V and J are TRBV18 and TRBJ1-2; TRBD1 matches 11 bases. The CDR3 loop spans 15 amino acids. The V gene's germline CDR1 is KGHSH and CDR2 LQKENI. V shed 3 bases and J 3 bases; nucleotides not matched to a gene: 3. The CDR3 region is CASSPGQGGDYGYTF. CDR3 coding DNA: TGTGCCAGCTCACCGGGACAGGGGGGAGACTATGGCTACACCTTC.

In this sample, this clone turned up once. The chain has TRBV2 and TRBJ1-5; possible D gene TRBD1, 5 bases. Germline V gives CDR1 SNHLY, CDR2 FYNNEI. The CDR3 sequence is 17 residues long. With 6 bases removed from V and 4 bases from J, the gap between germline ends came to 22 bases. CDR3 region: CASRDFTGALENQPQHF. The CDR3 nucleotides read TGTGCCAGCAGGGATTTTACAGGAGCTCTAGAAAATCAGCCCCAGCATTTT.

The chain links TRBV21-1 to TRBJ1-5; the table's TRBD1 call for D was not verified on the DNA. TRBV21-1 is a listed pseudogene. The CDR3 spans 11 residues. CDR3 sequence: CASSKKQPQHF. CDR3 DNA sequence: TGTGCCAGCAGCAAAAAACAGCCGCAGCATTTT.

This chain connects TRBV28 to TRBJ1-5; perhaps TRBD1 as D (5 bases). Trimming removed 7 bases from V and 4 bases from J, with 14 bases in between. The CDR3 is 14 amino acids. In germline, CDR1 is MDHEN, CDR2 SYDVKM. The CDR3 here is CASILSDRNQPQHF. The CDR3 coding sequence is TGTGCCAGCATTCTGTCTGACAGAAATCAGCCCCAGCATTTT.

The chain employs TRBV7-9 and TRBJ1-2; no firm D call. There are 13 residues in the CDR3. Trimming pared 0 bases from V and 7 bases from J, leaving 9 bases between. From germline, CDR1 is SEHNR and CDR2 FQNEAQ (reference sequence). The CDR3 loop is CASSLARRVGYTF. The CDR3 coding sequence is TGTGCCAGCAGCTTAGCGAGGAGAGTTGGCTACACCTTC.

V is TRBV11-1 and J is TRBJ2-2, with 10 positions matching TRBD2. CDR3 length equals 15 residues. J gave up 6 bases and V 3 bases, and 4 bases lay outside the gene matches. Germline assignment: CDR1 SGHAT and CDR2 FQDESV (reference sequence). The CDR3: CASSFASGRAGELFF. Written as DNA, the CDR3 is TGTGCCAGCAGCTTTGCTAGCGGGAGAGCCGGGGAGCTGTTTTTT.

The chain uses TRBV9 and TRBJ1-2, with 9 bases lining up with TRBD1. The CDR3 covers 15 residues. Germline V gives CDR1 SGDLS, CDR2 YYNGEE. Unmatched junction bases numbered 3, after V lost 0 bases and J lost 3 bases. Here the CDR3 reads CASSVGDRDDYGYTF. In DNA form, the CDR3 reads TGTGCCAGCAGCGTAGGGGACAGGGATGACTATGGCTACACCTTC.

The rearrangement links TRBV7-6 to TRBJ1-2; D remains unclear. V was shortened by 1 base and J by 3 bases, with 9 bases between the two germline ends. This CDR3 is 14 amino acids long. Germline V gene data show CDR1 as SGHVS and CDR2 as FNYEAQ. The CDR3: CASSLGAEDYGYTF. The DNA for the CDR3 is TGTGCCAGCAGCTTAGGTGCGGAGGACTATGGCTACACCTTC.